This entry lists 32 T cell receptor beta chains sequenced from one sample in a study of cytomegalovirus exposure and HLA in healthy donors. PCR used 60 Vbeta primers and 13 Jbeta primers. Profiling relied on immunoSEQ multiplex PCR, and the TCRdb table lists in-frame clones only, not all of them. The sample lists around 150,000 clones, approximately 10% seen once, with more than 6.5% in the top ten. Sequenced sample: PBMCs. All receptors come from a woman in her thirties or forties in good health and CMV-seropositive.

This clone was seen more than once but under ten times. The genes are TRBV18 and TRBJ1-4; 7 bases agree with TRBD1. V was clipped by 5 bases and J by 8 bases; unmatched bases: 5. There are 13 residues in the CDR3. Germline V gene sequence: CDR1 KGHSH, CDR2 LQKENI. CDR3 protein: CASSNQGGEKLFF. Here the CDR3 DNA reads TGTGCCAGCTCAAACCAGGGGGGAGAAAAACTGTTTTTT.

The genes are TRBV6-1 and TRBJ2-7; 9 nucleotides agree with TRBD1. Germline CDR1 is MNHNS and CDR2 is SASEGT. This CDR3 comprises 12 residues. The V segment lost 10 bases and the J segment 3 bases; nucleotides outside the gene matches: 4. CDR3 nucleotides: TGTGCCACAAGGACAGGGGACTACGAGCAGTACTTC. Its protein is CATRTGDYEQYF.

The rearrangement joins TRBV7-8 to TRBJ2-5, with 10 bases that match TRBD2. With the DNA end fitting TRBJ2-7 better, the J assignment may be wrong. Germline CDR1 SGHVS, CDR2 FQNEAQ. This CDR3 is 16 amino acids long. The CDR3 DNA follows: TGTGCCAGCAGCTCTGAAAGCGGGGGGGCCATCTACGAGCAGTACTTC. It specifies CASSSESGGAIYEQYF.

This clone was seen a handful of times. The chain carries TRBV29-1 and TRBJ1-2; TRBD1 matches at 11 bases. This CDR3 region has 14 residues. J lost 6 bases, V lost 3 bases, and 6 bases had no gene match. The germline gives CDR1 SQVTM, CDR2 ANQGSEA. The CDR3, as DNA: TGCAGCGTTGACGGGACAGGGGGATCGAATGGCTACACCTTC. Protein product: CSVDGTGGSNGYTF.

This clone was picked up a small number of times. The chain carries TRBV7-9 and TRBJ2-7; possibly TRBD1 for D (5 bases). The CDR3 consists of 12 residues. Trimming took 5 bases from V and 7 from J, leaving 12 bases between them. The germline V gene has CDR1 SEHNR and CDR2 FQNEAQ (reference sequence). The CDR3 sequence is CASSKQAGEQYF. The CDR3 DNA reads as TGTGCCAGCAGCAAACAGGCCGGGGAGCAGTACTTC.

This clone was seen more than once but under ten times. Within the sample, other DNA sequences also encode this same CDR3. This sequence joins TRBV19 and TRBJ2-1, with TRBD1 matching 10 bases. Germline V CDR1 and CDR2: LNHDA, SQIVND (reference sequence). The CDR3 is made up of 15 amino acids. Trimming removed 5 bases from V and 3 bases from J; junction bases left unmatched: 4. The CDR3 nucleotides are TGTGCCAGTAGTCCCCGGACAGGGGGCTACAATGAGCAGTTCTTC. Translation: CASSPRTGGYNEQFF.

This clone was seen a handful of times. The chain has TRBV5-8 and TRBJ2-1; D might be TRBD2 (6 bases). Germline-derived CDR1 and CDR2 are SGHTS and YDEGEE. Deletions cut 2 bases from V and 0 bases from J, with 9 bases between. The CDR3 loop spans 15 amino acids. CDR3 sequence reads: CASSFGTFSYNEQFF. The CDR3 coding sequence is TGTGCCAGCAGCTTCGGGACTTTCTCCTACAATGAGCAGTTCTTC.

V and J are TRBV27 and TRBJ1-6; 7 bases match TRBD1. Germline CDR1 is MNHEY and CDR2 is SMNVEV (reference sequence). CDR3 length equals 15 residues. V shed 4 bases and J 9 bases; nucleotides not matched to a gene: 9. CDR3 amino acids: CASSSSLPGGSPLHF. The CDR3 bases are TGTGCCAGCAGTTCCTCACTACCAGGGGGTTCACCCCTCCACTTT.

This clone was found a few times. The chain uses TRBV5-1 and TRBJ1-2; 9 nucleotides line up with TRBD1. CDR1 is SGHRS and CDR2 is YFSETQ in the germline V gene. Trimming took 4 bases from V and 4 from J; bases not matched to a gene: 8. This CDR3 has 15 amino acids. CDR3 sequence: CASSRTGEGIYGYTF. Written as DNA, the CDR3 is TGCGCCAGCAGCCGGACAGGGGAAGGCATCTATGGCTACACCTTC.

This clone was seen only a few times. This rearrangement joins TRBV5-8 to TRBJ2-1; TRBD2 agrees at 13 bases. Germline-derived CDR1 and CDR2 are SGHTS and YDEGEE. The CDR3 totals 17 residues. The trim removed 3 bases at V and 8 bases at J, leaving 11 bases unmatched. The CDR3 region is CASSSQPTSGGAYEQFF. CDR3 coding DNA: TGTGCCAGCAGCTCCCAACCTACTAGCGGGGGGGCCTATGAGCAGTTCTTC.

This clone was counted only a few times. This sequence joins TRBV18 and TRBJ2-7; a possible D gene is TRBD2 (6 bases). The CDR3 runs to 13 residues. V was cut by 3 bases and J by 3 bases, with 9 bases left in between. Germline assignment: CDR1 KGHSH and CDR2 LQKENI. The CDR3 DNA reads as TGTGCCAGCTCACCCCTGGGAGGCTACGAGCAGTACTTC. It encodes CASSPLGGYEQYF. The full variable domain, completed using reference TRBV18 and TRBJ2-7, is NAGVMQNPRHLVRRRGQEARLRCSPMKGHSHVYWYRQLPEEGLKFMVYLQKENIIDESGMPKERFSAEFPKEGPSILRIQQVVRGDSAAYFCASSPLGGYEQYFGPGTRLTVT.

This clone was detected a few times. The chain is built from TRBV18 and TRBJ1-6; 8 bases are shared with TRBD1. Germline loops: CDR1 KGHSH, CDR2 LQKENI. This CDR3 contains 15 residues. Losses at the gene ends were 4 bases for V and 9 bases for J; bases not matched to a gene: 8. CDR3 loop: CASSLQGDNSSPLHF. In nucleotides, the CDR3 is TGTGCCAGCTCACTACAGGGGGATAATAGTTCACCCCTCCACTTT.

CDR3 coding DNA: TGTGCCAGTAGTCCCGGACGGAGAATAGGGGCTGAAGCTTTCTTT. Translated: CASSPGRRIGAEAFF. The rearrangement joins TRBV19 to TRBJ1-1, with D possibly being TRBD1 (5 bases). V lost 5 bases, J lost 6 bases, and 19 bases lay in between. In germline, CDR1 is LNHDA, CDR2 SQIVND (reference sequence). This CDR3 is 15 amino acids long.

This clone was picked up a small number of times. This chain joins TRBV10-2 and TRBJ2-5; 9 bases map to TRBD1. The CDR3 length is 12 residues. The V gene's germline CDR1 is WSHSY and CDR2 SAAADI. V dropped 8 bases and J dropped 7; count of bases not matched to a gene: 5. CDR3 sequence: CASSDRGATQYF. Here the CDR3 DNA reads TGCGCCAGCTCGGACAGGGGAGCGACCCAGTACTTC.

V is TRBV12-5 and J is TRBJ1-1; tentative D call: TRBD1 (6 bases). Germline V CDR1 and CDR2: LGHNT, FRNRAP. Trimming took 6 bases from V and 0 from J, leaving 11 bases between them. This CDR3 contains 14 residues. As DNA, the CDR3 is TGTGCTAGTGGCCCGGACAGATTGAACACTGAAGCTTTCTTT. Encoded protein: CASGPDRLNTEAFF.

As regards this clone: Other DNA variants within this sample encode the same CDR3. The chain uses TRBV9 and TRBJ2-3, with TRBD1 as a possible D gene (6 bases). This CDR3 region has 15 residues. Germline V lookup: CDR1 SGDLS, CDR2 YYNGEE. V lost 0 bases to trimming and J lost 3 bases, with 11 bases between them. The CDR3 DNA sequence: TGTGCCAGCAGCGTAGAACAGGGACGAACAGATACGCAGTATTTT. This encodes CASSVEQGRTDTQYF.

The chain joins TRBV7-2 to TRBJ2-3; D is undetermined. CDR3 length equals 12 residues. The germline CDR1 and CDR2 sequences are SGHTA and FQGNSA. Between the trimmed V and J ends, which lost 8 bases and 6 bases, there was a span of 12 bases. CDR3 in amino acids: CASGVPRDTQYF. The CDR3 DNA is TGTGCCAGCGGCGTCCCTAGGGATACGCAGTATTTT.

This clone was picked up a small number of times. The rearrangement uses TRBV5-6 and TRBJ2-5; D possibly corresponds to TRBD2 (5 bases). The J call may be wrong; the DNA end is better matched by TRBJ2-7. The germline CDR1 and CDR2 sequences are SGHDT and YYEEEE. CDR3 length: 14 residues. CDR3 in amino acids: CASSLGGNSYEQYF. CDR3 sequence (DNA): TGTGCCAGCAGCTTGGGAGGGAACTCCTACGAGCAGTACTTC.

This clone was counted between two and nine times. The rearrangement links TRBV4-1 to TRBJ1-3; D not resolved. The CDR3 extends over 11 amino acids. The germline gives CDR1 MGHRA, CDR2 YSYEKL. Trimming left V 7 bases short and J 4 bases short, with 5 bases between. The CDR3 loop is CASTGGNTIYF. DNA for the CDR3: TGCGCCAGCACCGGGGGAAACACCATATATTTT.

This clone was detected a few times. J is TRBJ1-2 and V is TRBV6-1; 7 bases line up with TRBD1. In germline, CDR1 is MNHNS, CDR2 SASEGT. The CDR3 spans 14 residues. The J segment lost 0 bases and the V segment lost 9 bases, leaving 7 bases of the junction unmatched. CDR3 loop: CASTAGTANYGYTF. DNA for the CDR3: TGTGCCAGTACTGCTGGGACAGCTAACTATGGCTACACCTTC.

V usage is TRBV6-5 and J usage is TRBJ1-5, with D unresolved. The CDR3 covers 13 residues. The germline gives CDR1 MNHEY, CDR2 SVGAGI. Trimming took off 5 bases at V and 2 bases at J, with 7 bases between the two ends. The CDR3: CASSEQGNQPQHF. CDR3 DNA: TGTGCCAGCAGTGAGCAGGGCAATCAGCCCCAGCATTTT.

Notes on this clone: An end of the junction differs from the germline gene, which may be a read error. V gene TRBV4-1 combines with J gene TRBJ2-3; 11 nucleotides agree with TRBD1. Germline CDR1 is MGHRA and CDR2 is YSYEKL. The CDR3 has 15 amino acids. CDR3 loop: CASSRPGQGVDAQYF. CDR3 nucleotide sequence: TGCGCCAGCAGCCGGCCGGGACAGGGGGTAGATGCGCAGTATTTT.

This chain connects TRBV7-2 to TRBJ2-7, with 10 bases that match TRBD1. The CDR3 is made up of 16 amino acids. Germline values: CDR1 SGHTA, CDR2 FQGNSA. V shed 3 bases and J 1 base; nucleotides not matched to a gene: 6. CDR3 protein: CASSFFRTGGSYEQYF. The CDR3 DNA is TGTGCCAGCAGCTTTTTCCGGACAGGGGGGTCCTACGAGCAGTACTTC.

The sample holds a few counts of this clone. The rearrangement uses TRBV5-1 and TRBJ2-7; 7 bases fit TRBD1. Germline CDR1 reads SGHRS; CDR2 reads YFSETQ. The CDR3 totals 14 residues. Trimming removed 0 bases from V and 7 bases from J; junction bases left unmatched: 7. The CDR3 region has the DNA TGCGCCAGCAGCTTGGGGGACAGTACGCAAGAGCAGTACTTC. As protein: CASSLGDSTQEQYF.

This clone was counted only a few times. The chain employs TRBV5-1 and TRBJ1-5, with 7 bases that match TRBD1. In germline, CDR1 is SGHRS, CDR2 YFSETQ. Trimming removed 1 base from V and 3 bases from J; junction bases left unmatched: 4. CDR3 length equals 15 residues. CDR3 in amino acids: CASSLSGTVNQPQHF. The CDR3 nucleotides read TGCGCCAGCAGCTTGTCGGGGACAGTCAATCAGCCCCAGCATTTT.

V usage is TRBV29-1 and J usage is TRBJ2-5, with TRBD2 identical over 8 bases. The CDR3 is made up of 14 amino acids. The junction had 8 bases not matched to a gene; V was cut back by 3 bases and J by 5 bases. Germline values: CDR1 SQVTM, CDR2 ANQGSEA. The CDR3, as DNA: TGCAGCGTTGAGTCGGCGGGGGGACTGGAGACCCAGTACTTC. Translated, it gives CSVESAGGLETQYF.

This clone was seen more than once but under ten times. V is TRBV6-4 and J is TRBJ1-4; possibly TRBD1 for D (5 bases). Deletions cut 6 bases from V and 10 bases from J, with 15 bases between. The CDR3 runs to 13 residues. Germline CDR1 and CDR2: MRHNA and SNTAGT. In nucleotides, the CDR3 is TGTGCCAGCAGCGATGGGCCGCAGGGAAAACTGTTTTTT. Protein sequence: CASSDGPQGKLFF.

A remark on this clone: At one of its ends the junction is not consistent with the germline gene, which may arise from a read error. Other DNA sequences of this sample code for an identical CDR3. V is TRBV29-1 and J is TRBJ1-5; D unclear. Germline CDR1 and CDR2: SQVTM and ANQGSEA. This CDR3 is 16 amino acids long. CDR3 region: CSVEGRGDVSNQPQHF. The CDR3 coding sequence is TGCAGCGTTGAGGGTCGAGGTGACGTTAGCAATCAGCCCCAACATTTT. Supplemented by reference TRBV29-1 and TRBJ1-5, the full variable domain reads SAVISQKPSRDICQRGTSLTIQCQVDSQVTMMFWYRQQPGQSLTLIATANQGSEATYESGFVIDKFPISRPNLTFSTLTVSNMSPEDSSIYLCSVEGRGDVSNQPQHFGDGTRLSIL.

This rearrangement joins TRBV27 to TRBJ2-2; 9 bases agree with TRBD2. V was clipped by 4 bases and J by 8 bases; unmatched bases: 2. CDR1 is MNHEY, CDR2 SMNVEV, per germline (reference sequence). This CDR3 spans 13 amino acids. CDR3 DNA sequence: TGTGCCAGCAGTTCTACTAGCGGGGGGGAGCTGTTTTTT. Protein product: CASSSTSGGELFF.

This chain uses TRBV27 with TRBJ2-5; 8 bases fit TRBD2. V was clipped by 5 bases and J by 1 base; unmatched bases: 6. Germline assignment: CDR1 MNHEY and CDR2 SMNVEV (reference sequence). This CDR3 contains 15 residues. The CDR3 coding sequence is TGTGCCAGCAGTCCCATACTAGCGGTCCAAGAGACCCAGTACTTC. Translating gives CASSPILAVQETQYF.

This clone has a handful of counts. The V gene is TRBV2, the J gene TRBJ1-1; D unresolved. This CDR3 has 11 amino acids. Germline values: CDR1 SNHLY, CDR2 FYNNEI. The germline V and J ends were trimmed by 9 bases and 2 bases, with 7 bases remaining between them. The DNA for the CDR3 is TGTGCCAGTATGGCTAACACTGAAGCTTTCTTT. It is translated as CASMANTEAFF.

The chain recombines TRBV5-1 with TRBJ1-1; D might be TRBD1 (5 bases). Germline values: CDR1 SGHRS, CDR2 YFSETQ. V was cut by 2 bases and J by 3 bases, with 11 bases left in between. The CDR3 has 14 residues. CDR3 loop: CASSFAGEDTEAFF. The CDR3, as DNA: TGCGCCAGCAGCTTCGCGGGGGAGGACACTGAAGCTTTCTTT.